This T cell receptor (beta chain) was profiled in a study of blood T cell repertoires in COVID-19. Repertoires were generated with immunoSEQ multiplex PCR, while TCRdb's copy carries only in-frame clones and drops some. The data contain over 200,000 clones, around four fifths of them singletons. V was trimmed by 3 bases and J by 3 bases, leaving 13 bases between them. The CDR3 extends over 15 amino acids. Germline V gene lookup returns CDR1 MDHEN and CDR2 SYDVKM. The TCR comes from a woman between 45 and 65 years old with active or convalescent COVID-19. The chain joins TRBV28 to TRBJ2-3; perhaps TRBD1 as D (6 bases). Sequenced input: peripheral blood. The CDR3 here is CASSFLQGGTDTQYF. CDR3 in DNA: TGTGCCAGCAGTTTCTTACAGGGCGGGACAGATACGCAGTATTTT.